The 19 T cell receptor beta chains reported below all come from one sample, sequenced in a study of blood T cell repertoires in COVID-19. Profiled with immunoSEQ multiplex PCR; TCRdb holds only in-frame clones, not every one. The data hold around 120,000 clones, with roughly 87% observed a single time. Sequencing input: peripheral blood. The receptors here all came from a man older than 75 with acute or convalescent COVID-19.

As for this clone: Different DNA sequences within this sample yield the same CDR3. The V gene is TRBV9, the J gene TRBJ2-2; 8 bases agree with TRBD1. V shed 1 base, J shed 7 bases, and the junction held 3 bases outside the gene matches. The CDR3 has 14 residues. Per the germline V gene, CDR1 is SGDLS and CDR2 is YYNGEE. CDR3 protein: CASSVRQGSGELFF. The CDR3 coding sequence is TGTGCCAGCAGCGTACGACAGGGGAGCGGGGAGCTGTTTTTT.

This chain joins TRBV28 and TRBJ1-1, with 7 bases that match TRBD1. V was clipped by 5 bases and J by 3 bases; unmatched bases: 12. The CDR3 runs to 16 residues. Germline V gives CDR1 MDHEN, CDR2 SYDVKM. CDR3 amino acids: CASSIIRGMGDTEAFF. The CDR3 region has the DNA TGTGCCAGCAGTATCATCAGGGGGATGGGAGACACTGAAGCTTTCTTT.

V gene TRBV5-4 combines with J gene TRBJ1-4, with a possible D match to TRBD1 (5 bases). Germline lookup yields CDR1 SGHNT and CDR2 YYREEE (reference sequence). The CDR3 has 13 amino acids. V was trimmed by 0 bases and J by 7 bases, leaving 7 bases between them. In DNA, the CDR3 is TGTGCCAGCAGCTTGGGGGGGGGTGAAAAACTGTTTTTT. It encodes CASSLGGGEKLFF.

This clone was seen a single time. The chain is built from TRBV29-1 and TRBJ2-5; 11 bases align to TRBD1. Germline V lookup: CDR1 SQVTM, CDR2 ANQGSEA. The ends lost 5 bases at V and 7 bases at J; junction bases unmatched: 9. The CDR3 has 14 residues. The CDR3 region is CSVRPGQGVLTQYF. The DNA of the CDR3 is TGCAGCGTTCGACCGGGACAGGGGGTCTTGACCCAGTACTTC.

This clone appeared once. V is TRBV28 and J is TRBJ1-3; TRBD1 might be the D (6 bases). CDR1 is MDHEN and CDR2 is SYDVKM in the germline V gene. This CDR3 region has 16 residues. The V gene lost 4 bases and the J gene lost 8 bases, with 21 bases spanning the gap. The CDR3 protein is CASSSSSLGALDTIYF. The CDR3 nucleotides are TGTGCCAGCAGTTCTTCCAGCCTGGGGGCCTTGGACACCATATATTTT. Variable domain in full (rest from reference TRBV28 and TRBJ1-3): DVKVTQSSRYLVKRTGEKVFLECVQDMDHENMFWYRQDPGLGLRLIYFSYDVKMKEKGDIPEGYSVSREKKERFSLILESASTNQTSMYLCASSSSSLGALDTIYFGEGSWLTVV.

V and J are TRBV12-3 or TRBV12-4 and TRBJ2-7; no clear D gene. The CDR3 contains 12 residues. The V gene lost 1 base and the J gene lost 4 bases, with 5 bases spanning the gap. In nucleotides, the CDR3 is TGTGCCAGCAGTTTAGGCAGTTACGAGCAGTACTTC. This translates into CASSLGSYEQYF.

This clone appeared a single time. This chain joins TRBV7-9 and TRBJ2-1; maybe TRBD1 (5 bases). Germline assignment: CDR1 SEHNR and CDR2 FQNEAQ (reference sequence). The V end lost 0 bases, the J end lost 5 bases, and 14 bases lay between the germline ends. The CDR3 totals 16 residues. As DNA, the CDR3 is TGTGCCAGCAGCTTAGCGCTCAGGAAAGGGGACAATGAGCAGTTCTTC. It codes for CASSLALRKGDNEQFF.

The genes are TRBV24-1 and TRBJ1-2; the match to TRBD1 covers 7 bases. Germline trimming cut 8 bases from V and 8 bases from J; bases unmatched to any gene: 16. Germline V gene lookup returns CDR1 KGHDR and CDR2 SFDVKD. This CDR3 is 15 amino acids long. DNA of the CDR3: TGTGCCACCAACTACAGGGGTTCCCCCTTTGAAGGCTACACCTTC. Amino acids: CATNYRGSPFEGYTF.

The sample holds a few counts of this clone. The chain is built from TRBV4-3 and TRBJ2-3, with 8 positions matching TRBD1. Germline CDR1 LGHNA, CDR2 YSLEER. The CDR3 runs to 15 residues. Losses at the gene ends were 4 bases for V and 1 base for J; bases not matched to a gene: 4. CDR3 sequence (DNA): TGCGCCAGCAGCCGGACAGGGAAGGGCACAGATACGCAGTATTTT. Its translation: CASSRTGKGTDTQYF.

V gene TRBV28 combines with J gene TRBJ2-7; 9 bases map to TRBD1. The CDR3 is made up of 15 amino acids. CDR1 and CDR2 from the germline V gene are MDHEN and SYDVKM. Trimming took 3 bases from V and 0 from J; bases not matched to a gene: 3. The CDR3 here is CASSLGTGISYEQYF. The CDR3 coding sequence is TGTGCCAGCAGTTTGGGGACAGGGATCTCCTACGAGCAGTACTTC.

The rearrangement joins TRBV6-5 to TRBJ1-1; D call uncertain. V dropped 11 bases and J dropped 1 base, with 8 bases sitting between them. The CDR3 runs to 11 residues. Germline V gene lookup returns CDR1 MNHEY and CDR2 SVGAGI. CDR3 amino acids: CAGSRNTEAFF. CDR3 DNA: TGTGCCGGTAGTAGGAACACTGAAGCTTTCTTT.

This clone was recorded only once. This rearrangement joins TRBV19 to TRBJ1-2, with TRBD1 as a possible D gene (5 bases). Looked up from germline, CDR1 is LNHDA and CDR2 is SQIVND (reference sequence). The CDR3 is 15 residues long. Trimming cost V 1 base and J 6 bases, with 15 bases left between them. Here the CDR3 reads CASSIGAGMGDGYTF. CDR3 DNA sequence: TGTGCCAGTAGTATAGGGGCAGGGATGGGTGATGGCTACACCTTC.

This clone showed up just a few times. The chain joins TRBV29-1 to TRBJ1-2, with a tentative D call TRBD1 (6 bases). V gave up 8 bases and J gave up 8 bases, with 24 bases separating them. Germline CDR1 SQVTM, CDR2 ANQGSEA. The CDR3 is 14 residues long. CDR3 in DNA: TGCAGCTCGGGGCAGGGGCGAGGGGATATGGGCTACACCTTC. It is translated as CSSGQGRGDMGYTF.

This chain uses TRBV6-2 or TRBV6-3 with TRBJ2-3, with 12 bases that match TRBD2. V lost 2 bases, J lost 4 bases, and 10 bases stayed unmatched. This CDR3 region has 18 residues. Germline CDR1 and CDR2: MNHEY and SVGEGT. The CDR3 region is CASSYRPTSGRSADTQYF. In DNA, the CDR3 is TGTGCCAGCAGTTACCGCCCTACTAGCGGGAGGTCGGCAGATACGCAGTATTTT.

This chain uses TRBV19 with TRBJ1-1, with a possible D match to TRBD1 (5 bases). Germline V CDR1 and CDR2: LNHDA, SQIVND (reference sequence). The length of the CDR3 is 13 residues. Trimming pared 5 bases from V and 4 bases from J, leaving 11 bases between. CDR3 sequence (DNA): TGTGCCAGTAGTGACTTCGGGGGCACTGAAGCTTTCTTT. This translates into CASSDFGGTEAFF. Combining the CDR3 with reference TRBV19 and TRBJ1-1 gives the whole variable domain DGGITQSPKYLFRKEGQNVTLSCEQNLNHDAMYWYRQDPGQGLRLIYYSQIVNDFQKGDIAEGYSVSREKKESFPLTVTSAQKNPTAFYLCASSDFGGTEAFFGQGTRLTVV.

In nucleotides, the CDR3 is TGTGCCAGCAGGACTACTAGCAGAGAGCAGTTCTTC. Protein: CASRTTSREQFF. The chain links TRBV28 to TRBJ2-1, with D perhaps matching TRBD2 (6 bases). Trimming left V 6 bases short and J 10 bases short, with 13 bases between. Germline V lookup: CDR1 MDHEN, CDR2 SYDVKM. This CDR3 contains 12 residues.

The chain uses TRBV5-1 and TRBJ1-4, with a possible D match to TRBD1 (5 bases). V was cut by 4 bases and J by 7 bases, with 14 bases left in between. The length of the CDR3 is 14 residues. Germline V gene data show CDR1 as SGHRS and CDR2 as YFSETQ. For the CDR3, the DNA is TGCGCCAGCAGCATTTCGGGACTGACTGAAAAACTGTTTTTT. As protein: CASSISGLTEKLFF.

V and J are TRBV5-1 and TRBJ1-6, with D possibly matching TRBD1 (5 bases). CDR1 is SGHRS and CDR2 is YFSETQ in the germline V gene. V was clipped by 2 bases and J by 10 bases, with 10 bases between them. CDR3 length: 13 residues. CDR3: CASSLQVWSPLHF. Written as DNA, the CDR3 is TGCGCCAGCAGCTTACAGGTCTGGTCACCCCTCCACTTT.

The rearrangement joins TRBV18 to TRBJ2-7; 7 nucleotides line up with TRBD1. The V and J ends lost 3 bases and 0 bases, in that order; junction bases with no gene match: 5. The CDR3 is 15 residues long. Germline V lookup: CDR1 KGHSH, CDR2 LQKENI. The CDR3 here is CASSPRTGISYEQYF. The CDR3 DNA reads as TGTGCCAGCTCACCGAGGACAGGAATCTCCTACGAGCAGTACTTC.